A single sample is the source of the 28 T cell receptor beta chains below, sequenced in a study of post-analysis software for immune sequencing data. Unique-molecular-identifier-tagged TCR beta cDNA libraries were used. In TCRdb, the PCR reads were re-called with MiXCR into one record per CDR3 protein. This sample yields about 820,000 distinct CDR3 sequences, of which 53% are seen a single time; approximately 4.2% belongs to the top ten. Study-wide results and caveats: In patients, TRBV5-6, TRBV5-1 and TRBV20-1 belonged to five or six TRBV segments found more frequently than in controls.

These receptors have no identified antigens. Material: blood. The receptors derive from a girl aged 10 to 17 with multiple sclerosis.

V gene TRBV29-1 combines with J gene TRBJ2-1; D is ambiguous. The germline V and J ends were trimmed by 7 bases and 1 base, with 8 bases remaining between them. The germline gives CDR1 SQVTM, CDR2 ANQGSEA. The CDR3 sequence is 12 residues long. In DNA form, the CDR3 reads TGCAGCGCCCCCACGTCCTACAATGAGCAGTTCTTC. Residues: CSAPTSYNEQFF.

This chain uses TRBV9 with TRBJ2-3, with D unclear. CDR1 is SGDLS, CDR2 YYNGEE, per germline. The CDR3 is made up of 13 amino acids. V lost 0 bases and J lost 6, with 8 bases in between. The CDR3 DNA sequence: TGTGCCAGCAGCGTAGGGTCGCTGGATACGCAGTATTTT. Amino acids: CASSVGSLDTQYF.

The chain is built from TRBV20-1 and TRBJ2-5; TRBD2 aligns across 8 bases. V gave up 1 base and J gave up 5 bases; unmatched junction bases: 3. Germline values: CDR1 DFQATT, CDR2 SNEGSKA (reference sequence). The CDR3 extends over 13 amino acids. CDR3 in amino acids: CSARGLALETQYF. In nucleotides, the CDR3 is TGCAGTGCTAGAGGACTAGCGCTCGAGACCCAGTACTTC.

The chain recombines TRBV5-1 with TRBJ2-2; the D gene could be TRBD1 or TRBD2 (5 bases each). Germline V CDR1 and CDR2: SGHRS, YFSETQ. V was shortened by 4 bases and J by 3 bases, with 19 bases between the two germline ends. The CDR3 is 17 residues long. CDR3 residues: CASSRGPGRADTGELFF. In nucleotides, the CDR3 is TGCGCCAGCAGCCGGGGCCCGGGAAGAGCGGACACCGGGGAGCTGTTTTTT.

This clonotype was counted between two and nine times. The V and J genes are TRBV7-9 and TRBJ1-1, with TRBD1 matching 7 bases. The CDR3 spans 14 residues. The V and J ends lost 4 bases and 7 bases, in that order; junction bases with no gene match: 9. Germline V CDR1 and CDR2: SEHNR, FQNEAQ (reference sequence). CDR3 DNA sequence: TGTGCCAGCAGCTCCTACAGGGGAAGGGGTGAAGCTTTCTTT. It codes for CASSSYRGRGEAFF. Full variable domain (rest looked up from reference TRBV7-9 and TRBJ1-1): DTGVSQNPRHKITKRGQNVTFRCDPISEHNRLYWYRQTLGQGPEFLTYFQNEAQLEKSRLLSDRFSAERPKGSFSTLEIQRTEQGDSAMYLCASSSYRGRGEAFFGQGTRLTVV.

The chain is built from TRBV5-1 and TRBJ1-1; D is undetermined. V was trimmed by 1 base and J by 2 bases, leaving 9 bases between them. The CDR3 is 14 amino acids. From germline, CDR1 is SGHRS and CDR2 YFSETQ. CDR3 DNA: TGCGCCAGCAGCTTGCCAGGCGATAACACTGAAGCTTTCTTT. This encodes CASSLPGDNTEAFF.

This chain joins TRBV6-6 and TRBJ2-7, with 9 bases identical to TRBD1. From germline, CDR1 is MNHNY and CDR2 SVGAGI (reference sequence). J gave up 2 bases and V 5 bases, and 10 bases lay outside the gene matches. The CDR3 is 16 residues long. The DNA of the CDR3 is TGTGCCAGCAGTCAACTAGGGACAGGGAATCCCTACGAGCAGTACTTC. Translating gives CASSQLGTGNPYEQYF.

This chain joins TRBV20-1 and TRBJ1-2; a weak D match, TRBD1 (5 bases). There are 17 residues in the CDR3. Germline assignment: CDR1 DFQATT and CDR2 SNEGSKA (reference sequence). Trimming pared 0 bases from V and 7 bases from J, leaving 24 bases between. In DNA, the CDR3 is TGCAGTGCTAGAGATCCCTCCCGAATCGGGGCGAGGAGTGGCTACACCTTC. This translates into CSARDPSRIGARSGYTF.

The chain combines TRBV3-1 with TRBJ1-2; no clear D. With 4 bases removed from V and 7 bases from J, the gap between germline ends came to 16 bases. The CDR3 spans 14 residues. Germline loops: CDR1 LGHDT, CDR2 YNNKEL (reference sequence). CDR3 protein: CASSPTLEGCGYTF. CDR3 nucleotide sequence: TGTGCCAGCAGCCCGACGTTAGAGGGCTGTGGCTACACCTTC.

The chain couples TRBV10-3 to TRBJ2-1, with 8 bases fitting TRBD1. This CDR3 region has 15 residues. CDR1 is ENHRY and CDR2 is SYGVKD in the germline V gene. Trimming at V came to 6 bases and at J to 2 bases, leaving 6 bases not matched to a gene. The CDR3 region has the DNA TGTGCCATCAGACAACAGGGGGAAGCCTACAATGAGCAGTTCTTC. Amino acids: CAIRQQGEAYNEQFF.

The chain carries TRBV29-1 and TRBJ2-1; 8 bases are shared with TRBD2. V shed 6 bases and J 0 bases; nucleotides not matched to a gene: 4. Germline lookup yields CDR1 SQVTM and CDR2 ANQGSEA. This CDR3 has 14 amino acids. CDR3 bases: TGCAGCGTACTAGCGGTCAGCTCCTACAATGAGCAGTTCTTC. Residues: CSVLAVSSYNEQFF.

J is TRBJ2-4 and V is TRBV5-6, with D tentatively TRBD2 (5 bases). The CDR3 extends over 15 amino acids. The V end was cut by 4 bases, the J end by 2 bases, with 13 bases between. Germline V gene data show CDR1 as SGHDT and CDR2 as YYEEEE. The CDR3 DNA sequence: TGTGCCAGCAGCCCGCGAGGGTCGACCAAAAACATTCAGTACTTC. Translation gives CASSPRGSTKNIQYF.

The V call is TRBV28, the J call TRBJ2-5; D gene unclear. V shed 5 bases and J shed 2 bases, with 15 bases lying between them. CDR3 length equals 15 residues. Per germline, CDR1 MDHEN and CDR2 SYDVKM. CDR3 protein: CASSPPLGRQETQYF. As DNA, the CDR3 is TGTGCCAGCAGTCCCCCCTTGGGCCGACAAGAGACCCAGTACTTC.

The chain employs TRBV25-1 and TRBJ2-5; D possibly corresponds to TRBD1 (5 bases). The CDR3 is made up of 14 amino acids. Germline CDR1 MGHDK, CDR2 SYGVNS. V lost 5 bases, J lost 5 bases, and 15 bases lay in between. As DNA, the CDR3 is TGTGCCAGCAGTCCCTTGGGGCAGGGTGAGACCCAGTACTTC. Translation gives CASSPLGQGETQYF.

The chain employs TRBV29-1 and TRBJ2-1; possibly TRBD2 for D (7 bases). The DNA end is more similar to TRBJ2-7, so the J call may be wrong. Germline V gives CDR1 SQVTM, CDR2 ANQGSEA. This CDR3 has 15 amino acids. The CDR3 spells CSGDLGGGSYNEQYF. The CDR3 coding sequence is TGCAGCGGGGATTTGGGGGGGGGCTCCTACAATGAGCAGTACTTC.

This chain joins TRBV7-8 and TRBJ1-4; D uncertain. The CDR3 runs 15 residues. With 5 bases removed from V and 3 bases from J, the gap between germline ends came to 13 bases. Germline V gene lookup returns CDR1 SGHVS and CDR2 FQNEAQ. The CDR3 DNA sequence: TGTGCCAGCAGCCCGACTCGGCTACCTAATGAAAAACTGTTTTTT. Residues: CASSPTRLPNEKLFF.

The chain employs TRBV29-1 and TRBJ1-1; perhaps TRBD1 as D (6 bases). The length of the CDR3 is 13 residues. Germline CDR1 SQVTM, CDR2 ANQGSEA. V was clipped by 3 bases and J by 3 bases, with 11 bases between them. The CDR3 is CSVDGGLDTEAFF. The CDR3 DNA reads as TGCAGCGTTGATGGGGGGCTTGACACTGAAGCTTTCTTT.

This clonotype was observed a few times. CDR3 region: CSALQDSSSYEQYF. CDR3 sequence (DNA): TGCAGTGCTCTGCAGGACAGTTCCTCCTACGAGCAGTACTTC. This sequence joins TRBV20-1 and TRBJ2-7; maybe TRBD1 (6 bases). V was cut by 5 bases and J by 0 bases, with 14 bases left in between. The germline V gene encodes CDR1 DFQATT and CDR2 SNEGSKA (reference sequence). This CDR3 spans 14 amino acids.

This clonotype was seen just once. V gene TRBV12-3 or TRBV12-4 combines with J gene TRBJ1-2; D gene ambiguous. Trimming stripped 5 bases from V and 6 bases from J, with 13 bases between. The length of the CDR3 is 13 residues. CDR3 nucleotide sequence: TGTGCCAGCAGTCCCCGGCGTTACGATGGCTACACCTTC. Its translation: CASSPRRYDGYTF.

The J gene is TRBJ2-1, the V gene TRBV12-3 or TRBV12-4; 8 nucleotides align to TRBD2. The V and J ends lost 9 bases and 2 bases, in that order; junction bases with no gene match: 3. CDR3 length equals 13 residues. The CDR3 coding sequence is TGTGCCAGTGGAGCGGGGGCCTACAATGAGCAGTTCTTC. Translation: CASGAGAYNEQFF.

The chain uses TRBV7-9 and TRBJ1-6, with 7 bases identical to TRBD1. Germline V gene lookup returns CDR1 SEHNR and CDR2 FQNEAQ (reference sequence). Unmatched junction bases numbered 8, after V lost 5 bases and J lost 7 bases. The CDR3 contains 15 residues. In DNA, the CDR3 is TGTGCCAGCAGCCAAGGTGGACAGGCGAATTCACCCCTCCACTTT. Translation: CASSQGGQANSPLHF.

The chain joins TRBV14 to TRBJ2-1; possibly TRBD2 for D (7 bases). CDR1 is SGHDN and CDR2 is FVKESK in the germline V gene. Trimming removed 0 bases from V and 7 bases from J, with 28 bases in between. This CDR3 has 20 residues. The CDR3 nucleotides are TGTGCCAGCAGCCAAGATTGGGGGGGGCGGCAGGGAACTACGAGAAATGAGCAGTTCTTC. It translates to CASSQDWGGRQGTTRNEQFF. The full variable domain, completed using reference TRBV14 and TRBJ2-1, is EAGVTQFPSHSVIEKGQTVTLRCDPISGHDNLYWYRRVMGKEIKFLLHFVKESKQDESGMPNNRFLAERTGGTYSTLKVQPAELEDSGVYFCASSQDWGGRQGTTRNEQFFGPGTRLTVL.

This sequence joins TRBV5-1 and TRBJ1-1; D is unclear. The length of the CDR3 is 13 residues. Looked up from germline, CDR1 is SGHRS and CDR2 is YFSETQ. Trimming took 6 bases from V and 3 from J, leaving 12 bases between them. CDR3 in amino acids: CASNPGPYTEAFF. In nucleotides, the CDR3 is TGCGCCAGCAATCCAGGACCGTACACTGAAGCTTTCTTT.

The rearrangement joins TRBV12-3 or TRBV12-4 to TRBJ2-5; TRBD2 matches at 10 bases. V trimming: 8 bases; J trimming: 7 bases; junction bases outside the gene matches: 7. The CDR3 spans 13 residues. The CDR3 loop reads CASGYSSGGTQYF. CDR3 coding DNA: TGTGCCAGCGGCTACTCTAGCGGGGGGACCCAGTACTTC.

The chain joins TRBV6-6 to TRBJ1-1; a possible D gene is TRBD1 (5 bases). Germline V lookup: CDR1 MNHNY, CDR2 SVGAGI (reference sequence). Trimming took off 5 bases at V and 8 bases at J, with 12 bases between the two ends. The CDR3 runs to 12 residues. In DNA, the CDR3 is TGTGCCAGCAGTCCCATCCAGGGAGAAGCTTTCTTT. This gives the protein CASSPIQGEAFF.

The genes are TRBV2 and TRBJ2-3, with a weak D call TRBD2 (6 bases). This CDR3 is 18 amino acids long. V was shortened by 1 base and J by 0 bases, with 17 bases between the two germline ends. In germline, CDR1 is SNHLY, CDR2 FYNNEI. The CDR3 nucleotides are TGTGCCAGCAGTGAAGGGATGGAGGGGTTTTCTAGCACAGATACGCAGTATTTT. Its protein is CASSEGMEGFSSTDTQYF.

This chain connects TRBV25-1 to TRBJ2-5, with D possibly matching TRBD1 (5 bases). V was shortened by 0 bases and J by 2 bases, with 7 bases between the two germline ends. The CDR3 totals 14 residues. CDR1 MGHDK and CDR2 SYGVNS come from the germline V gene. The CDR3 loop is CASSEYRAQETQYF. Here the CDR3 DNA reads TGTGCCAGCAGTGAATACAGGGCTCAAGAGACCCAGTACTTC.

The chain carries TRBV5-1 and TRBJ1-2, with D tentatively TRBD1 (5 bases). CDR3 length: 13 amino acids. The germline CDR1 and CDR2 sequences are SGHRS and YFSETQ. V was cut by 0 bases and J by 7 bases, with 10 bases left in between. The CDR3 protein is CASSLVGRSGYTF. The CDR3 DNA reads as TGCGCCAGCAGCTTGGTGGGGCGTTCTGGCTACACCTTC.